Below, 5 T cell receptor beta chains from the same sample are listed, as sequenced in a study of shared T cell receptors in the human thymus. The method was immunoSEQ multiplex PCR; TCRdb's version includes in-frame clones alone and lacks a portion of them. This table holds more than 550,000 clones, more than 70% found once. Another study also made use of these data, one on human thymus T cells.

Sequenced: thymocytes. These receptors all come from a boy under two years old with a congenital heart defect.

This clone was seen once. The gene calls are TRBV5-4 and TRBJ1-1; a weak D match, TRBD1 (5 bases). This CDR3 comprises 13 residues. V was clipped by 1 base and J by 3 bases, with 7 bases between them. The germline gives CDR1 SGHNT, CDR2 YYREEE (reference sequence). The CDR3 DNA reads as TGTGCCAGCAGCTTGTCCAGGGACACTGAAGCTTTCTTT. This gives the protein CASSLSRDTEAFF. The full variable domain, with the rest looked up from reference TRBV5-4 and TRBJ1-1, is ETGVTQSPTHLIKTRGQQVTLRCSSQSGHNTVSWYQQALGQGPQFIFQYYREEENGRGNFPPRFSGLQFPNYSSELNVNALELDDSALYLCASSLSRDTEAFFGQGTRLTVV.

The J gene is TRBJ2-3, the V gene TRBV25-1; TRBD1 aligns across 10 bases. The CDR3 sequence is 14 residues long. V gave up 7 bases and J gave up 4 bases; unmatched junction bases: 5. The germline CDR1 and CDR2 sequences are MGHDK and SYGVNS. CDR3 sequence (DNA): TGTGCCAGCAATGGACAGGGGGTATCAGATACGCAGTATTTT. Translation gives CASNGQGVSDTQYF.

This chain joins TRBV29-1 and TRBJ1-1; maybe TRBD1 (6 bases). Between the trimmed V and J ends, which lost 5 bases and 5 bases, there was a span of 9 bases. Germline V CDR1 and CDR2: SQVTM, ANQGSEA. The CDR3 loop spans 11 amino acids. The CDR3 loop is CSVRTATEAFF. CDR3 DNA: TGCAGCGTTCGGACAGCGACTGAAGCTTTCTTT.

The rearrangement links TRBV28 to TRBJ2-5, with 8 bases lining up with TRBD2. The germline CDR1 and CDR2 sequences are MDHEN and SYDVKM. The CDR3 loop spans 17 amino acids. The V and J ends lost 1 base and 0 bases, in that order; junction bases with no gene match: 7. The CDR3 bases are TGTGCCAGCAGTTTATTGGCTAGCGGGTGGCACCAAGAGACCCAGTACTTC. As protein: CASSLLASGWHQETQYF.

The chain has TRBV7-8 and TRBJ1-1; the D gene is possibly TRBD1 (6 bases). CDR1 is SGHVS, CDR2 FQNEAQ, per germline. V was pared by 5 bases and J by 2 bases, with 15 bases between. The CDR3 length is 15 residues. CDR3: CASSPGGGHNTEAFF. CDR3 nucleotides: TGTGCCAGCAGCCCGGGAGGGGGACACAACACTGAAGCTTTCTTT.